This T cell receptor beta chain is drawn from a study of long-term antiretroviral therapy in people with HIV. About this clone: Its antigen is not known.

Runs used v3.0 of the immunoSEQ assay and were done at survey level. Per-sample TRB depth target: roughly 40,000-50,000 T-cell genomes. The repertoire was sequenced with immunoSEQ multiplex PCR; TCRdb's copy has only in-frame clones and lacks some. This sample has over 15,000 clones, with about 89% found just once. Study-wide results and caveats: Repertoires with HIV possessed tighter CDR3 length spans than those of controls. Before ART, certain clones expanded, and these dominated the repertoire at all time points. Blood draws took place between about 2003 and 2018 and possibly involved older ART regimens.

This sequence was found in a man between 35 and 55 years old with HIV. This specimen consisted of unsorted PBMCs, obtained 0.5 years after starting antiretroviral therapy.

The CDR3 loop is CASSLGLAGGSYEQYF. The CDR3 DNA is TGTGCCAGCAGCTTAGGGCTAGCGGGGGGGAGTTACGAGCAGTACTTC. The chain employs TRBV7-2 and TRBJ2-7, with 12 positions matching TRBD2. The junction had 5 bases not matched to a gene; V was cut back by 1 base and J by 4 bases. Germline CDR1 SGHTA, CDR2 FQGNSA. The CDR3 length is 16 residues.